The entry below gives a single T cell receptor beta chain sequence along with its context. One end of the junction does not line up with germline, which may come from a read error. The CDR3 contains 10 residues. Germline V lookup: CDR1 MNHNY, CDR2 SVGAGI (reference sequence). The source of the sample is a study of tumor and adjacent non-tumor tissue in lung cancer. Study information: The patients, approximately 9 men and about five women, were 31 to 76 with stage I to III disease. On average, productive TCRbeta reads reached about 4.17 million per sample.

This sample's RNA came from whole unsorted tissue. TCRbeta libraries were built with three rounds of nested PCR, modified from ARM-PCR. TCRdb independently ran MiXCR on the multiplex PCR reads; one entry per CDR3 protein. The table shows roughly 150,000 distinct CDR3 sequences, with about 71% occurring only once. The sample consisted of lung tumor tissue. This receptor was obtained from a man in his fifties or sixties with small cell lung cancer. This chain uses TRBV6-6 with TRBJ2-7; D not certain. CDR3 sequence (DNA): TGTGCCAGCAGCGATATCGAGCACTACTTC. Translation gives CASSDIEHYF.